This T cell receptor (beta chain) came from a study of STAT5B mutations in CD4+ large granular lymphocyte leukemia. Study-wide points: Top patient clones used TRBV06 genes more often: 8/27 versus 2/35 in controls. Main leukemic clonotypes were patient-specific, but approximately 25% appeared at low frequency elsewhere. Without putative leukemic clones, patient CD4-sorted repertoires remained more clonal than healthy CD4+ repertoires.

Concerning this clone: Its antigen is currently unknown.

Germline V gene sequence: CDR1 SGHRS, CDR2 YFSETQ. The length of the CDR3 is 15 residues. Trimming cost V 4 bases and J 4 bases; bases outside gene matches: 9. Repertoires were generated with immunoSEQ multiplex PCR, while TCRdb's copy carries only in-frame clones and drops some. The table lists almost 8,500 clones, over 85% of them singletons. Bead-separated CD4+, CD4+CD8+, CD57+ or CD56+ fractions, or PBMC, were used. The sequence came from a woman in her 70s with CD4+ T-cell large granular lymphocyte leukemia. What was sequenced was PBMCs. The chain recombines TRBV5-1 with TRBJ1-1, with 8 bases lining up with TRBD1. The CDR3, as DNA: TGCGCCAGCAGCCCAAGGACAGGGACAAGCACTGAAGCTTTCTTT. Amino acids: CASSPRTGTSTEAFF.